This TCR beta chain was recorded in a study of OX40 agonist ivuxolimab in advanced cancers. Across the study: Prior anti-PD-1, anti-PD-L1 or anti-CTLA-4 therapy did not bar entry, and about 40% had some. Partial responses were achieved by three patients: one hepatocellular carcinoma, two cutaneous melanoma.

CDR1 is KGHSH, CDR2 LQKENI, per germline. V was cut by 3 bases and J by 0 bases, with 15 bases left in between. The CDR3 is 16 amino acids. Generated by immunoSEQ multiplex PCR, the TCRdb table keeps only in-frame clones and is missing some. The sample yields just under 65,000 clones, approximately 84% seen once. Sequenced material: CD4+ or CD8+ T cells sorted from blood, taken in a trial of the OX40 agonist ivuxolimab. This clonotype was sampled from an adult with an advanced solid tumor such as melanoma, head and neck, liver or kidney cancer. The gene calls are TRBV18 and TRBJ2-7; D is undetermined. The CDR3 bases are TGTGCCAGCTCACCTTCCGTTCCGGAGATCTCCTACGAGCAGTACTTC. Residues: CASSPSVPEISYEQYF.